This TCR beta chain is drawn from a study of T-cell memory formation after mild COVID-19. The CDR3 covers 13 residues. Unmatched junction bases numbered 10, after V lost 5 bases and J lost 13 bases. Germline V gene sequence: CDR1 SGHVS, CDR2 FQNEAQ. From the 5' RACE reads, TCRdb called clonotypes with MiXCR, one entry per CDR3 protein. The profile shows 350,000 to 450,000 distinct CDR3 sequences, roughly 20% of them singletons. The sequence came from an adult woman who had mild COVID-19 (a few samples of this study predate the infection). Cell type and time point are not known. The specimen sequenced was PBMCs or a T cell subset sorted from them (not recorded which). V usage is TRBV7-8 and J usage is TRBJ2-1; 8 bases map to TRBD1. The DNA for the CDR3 is TGTGCCAGCAGCATGCTTGACAGGGGCCTTCAGTTCTTC. Its protein is CASSMLDRGLQFF.